The TCR beta chain under discussion was sequenced for a study of T cell clonotyping in hematopoietic cell transplantation (dated by TCRdb to the early 2020s). Notes on the research overall: A total of around 140 blood samples were collected in the study from 35 consecutive transplant recipients and their related donors. Recruitment of patients ran from 2015 to early 2017, and follow-up continued until late 2020 or until death. Points the paper makes about the study in general: After transplant, TCR diversity in recipients dropped, and pathologically expanded clonotypes climbed progressively between day 30 and day 180. The sample size was limited and the cells went unsorted, which meant the CD4 and CD8 repertoire contributions could not be told apart. Only a small fraction of recipient repertoires overlapped donor repertoires, with over 95% appearing de novo at the given depth. Broader posttransplant TCR repertoire diversity was predicted by donor and pretransplant recipient Inverse Simpson Index values.

There are 14 amino acids in the CDR3, from cysteine to phenylalanine inclusive. Left in the record is the CDR3 DNA by itself, 42 bases read in frame from the first base. Looking up the germline V gene yields CDR1 SQVTM and CDR2 ANQGSEA. Ends trimmed: V by 7 bases, J by 3 bases; bases unmatched to a gene: 5. The immunoSEQ assay, a bias-controlled multiplex PCR with V- and J-specific primers, was used to amplify TCR beta CDR3 regions from genomic DNA. A proprietary barcode and Illumina adapter sequences were added to the CDR3 amplicons in a second PCR step. An Illumina MiSeq instrument was used to sequence the CDR3 libraries. The study's processing was this. immunoSEQ Analyzer 3.0 was used for export and quality control, with R Bioconductor and Immunarch used for downstream analyses. Only productive rearrangements in the normalized downsampled data set were used to calculate repertoire metrics. Clonotypes larger than 5 templates in the normalized cohort were defined as pathologically expanded. The Inverse Simpson Index was used to measure repertoire diversity. To capture all clonotypes, CMV-specificity analyses were performed on the non-normalized data set. TCRdb mirrors the immuneACCESS table, restricted to in-frame sequences. Some clones are absent from its copies; in checked studies, under half trace to an unresolved V gene, and the reason for the others is unknown. V and J calls and clone size are copied from that table; D and trimming were computed from the DNA. Within this sample are roughly 42,000 clones, with about 95% of them counted one time only. Roughly 0.85% of the sample is held by the ten biggest clonotypes.

Turning to this clone: The specificity of this receptor is unknown. It has no much larger one-base neighbor in the sample; base qualities were not kept.

Blood samples for TCR beta sequencing were given by related transplant donors. Nuclei Lysis Solution was used to extract genomic DNA from fresh or cryopreserved unfractionated peripheral blood mononuclear cells. Sequencing was performed on peripheral blood mononuclear cells. The V gene is TRBV29-1 and the J gene is TRBJ2-3; 12 of the junction bases match TRBD2. The origin of this receptor is a woman in her fifties or sixties in good health. Some clones in this sample may be carry-over from other donors' samples. The CDR3 region has the sequence CSGRTSGVTDTQYF. At the DNA level, the sequence is TGCAGCGGCCGGACTAGCGGGGTTACAGATACGCAGTATTTT.